The next 16 T cell receptor beta chains were all read from a single sample in a study of identical twins. TCRdb fed the 5' RACE reads into MiXCR, producing one record per CDR3 protein. This repertoire shows around 530,000 distinct CDR3 sequences, roughly 15% found once; its top ten account for roughly 0.4%. These sequences were also reported in another study, on yellow fever vaccine responses in identical twins.

The sample was CD4+ T cells sorted from blood. The source of these receptors is a young woman in good health.

This clonotype was seen a handful of times. V gene TRBV20-1 combines with J gene TRBJ2-5; D may correspond to TRBD1 or TRBD2 (5 bases each). V lost 1 base to trimming and J lost 5 bases, with 14 bases between them. Germline lookup yields CDR1 DFQATT and CDR2 SNEGSKA (reference sequence). CDR3 length equals 14 residues. For the CDR3, the DNA is TGCAGTGCTAGAGGAACTAGGTGGGGGGAGACCCAGTACTTC. As protein: CSARGTRWGETQYF.

This clonotype has only a few counts. V gene TRBV19 combines with J gene TRBJ2-6, with TRBD1 matching 9 bases. CDR3 length: 17 amino acids. Trimming at V came to 8 bases and at J to 0 bases, leaving 8 bases not matched to a gene. In germline, CDR1 is LNHDA, CDR2 SQIVND (reference sequence). The CDR3 sequence: CASGPGTGSSGANVLTF. The DNA for the CDR3 is TGTGCCAGTGGCCCCGGGACAGGGTCCTCTGGGGCCAACGTCCTGACTTTC.

This clonotype was picked up a small number of times. The chain has TRBV20-1 and TRBJ2-2; 9 bases fit TRBD1. The CDR3 is made up of 14 amino acids. V was clipped by 6 bases and J by 6 bases; unmatched bases: 8. Germline V gene data show CDR1 as DFQATT and CDR2 as SNEGSKA (reference sequence). CDR3 bases: TGCAGTGCCCAGGGACAGGGAAGGGCCGGGGAGCTGTTTTTT. As protein: CSAQGQGRAGELFF.

The table lists this clonotype with a few counts. This rearrangement joins TRBV5-6 to TRBJ2-2; perhaps TRBD2 as D (6 bases). The CDR3 totals 16 residues. Trimming stripped 0 bases from V and 5 bases from J, with 14 bases between. The germline V gene has CDR1 SGHDT and CDR2 YYEEEE. CDR3 region: CASSLVGALATGELFF. In DNA, the CDR3 is TGTGCCAGCAGCTTGGTAGGTGCTCTAGCGACCGGGGAGCTGTTTTTT.

This clonotype occurred a few times. The V and J genes are TRBV28 and TRBJ1-1, with D possibly being TRBD1 (5 bases). CDR1 and CDR2 (germline): MDHEN, SYDVKM. The CDR3 covers 15 residues. Trimming shortened V by 5 bases and J by 5 bases, and 18 bases separated the two germline ends. The CDR3 nucleotides are TGTGCCAGCAGTCCTGGTGGGGCGGGAAATACTGAAGCTTTCTTT. Its translation: CASSPGGAGNTEAFF.

This sequence joins TRBV20-1 and TRBJ2-7, with a possible D match to TRBD1 (6 bases). CDR1 is DFQATT and CDR2 is SNEGSKA in the germline V gene (reference sequence). The ends were cut back, 6 bases at V and 3 bases at J, with 9 bases in the middle. The CDR3 runs to 11 residues. CDR3 residues: CSALGGYEQYF. CDR3 in DNA: TGCAGTGCATTAGGGGGCTACGAGCAGTACTTC.

This clonotype was seen more than once but under ten times. The V gene is TRBV5-1, the J gene TRBJ1-2, with D unresolved. CDR3 size: 15 residues. The V end lost 6 bases, the J end lost 0 bases, and 15 bases lay between the germline ends. The germline CDR1 and CDR2 sequences are SGHRS and YFSETQ. The CDR3 DNA follows: TGCGCCAGCAAAGTGACACCACTAGCTAACTATGGCTACACCTTC. It codes for CASKVTPLANYGYTF. Using reference TRBV5-1 and TRBJ1-2 for the parts outside the CDR3, the full variable domain is KAGVTQTPRYLIKTRGQQVTLSCSPISGHRSVSWYQQTPGQGLQFLFEYFSETQRNKGNFPGRFSGRQFSNSRSEMNVSTLELGDSALYLCASKVTPLANYGYTFGSGTRLTVV.

CDR3 DNA sequence: TGTGCCAGCAGCTTAGAGGGCCTAAACTCCTACGAGCAGTACTTC. Protein product: CASSLEGLNSYEQYF. The rearrangement joins TRBV7-8 to TRBJ2-7; no firm D call. V lost 1 base and J 0 bases, leaving 10 bases between the germline ends. The CDR3 length is 15 residues. Germline loops: CDR1 SGHVS, CDR2 FQNEAQ.

This clonotype has only a few counts. The chain uses TRBV5-1 and TRBJ2-4; TRBD1 agrees at 8 bases. The ends lost 0 bases at V and 8 bases at J; junction bases unmatched: 4. The CDR3 contains 14 residues. Germline CDR1 is SGHRS and CDR2 is YFSETQ. Written as DNA, the CDR3 is TGCGCCAGCAGCTTGGGCACAGGGGGGCACATTCAGTACTTC. As protein: CASSLGTGGHIQYF.

There are a few counts of this clonotype. V usage is TRBV12-3 or TRBV12-4 and J usage is TRBJ2-1; 12 bases are a match to TRBD2. Germline trimming cut 0 bases from V and 9 bases from J; bases unmatched to any gene: 6. The CDR3 has 16 amino acids. The DNA of the CDR3 is TGTGCCAGCAGTTTAGCCGGGACTAGCGGGTTGAGTGAGCAGTTCTTC. This translates into CASSLAGTSGLSEQFF.

This clonotype was observed a few times. J is TRBJ2-1 and V is TRBV15, with 16 positions matching TRBD2. CDR3 length equals 18 residues. The ends lost 3 bases at V and 6 bases at J; junction bases unmatched: 8. Germline V lookup: CDR1 LNHNV, CDR2 YYDKDF (reference sequence). The CDR3 reads CATSSEGLAGGPINEQFF. The CDR3 region has the DNA TGTGCCACCAGCAGTGAGGGACTAGCGGGAGGGCCGATCAATGAGCAGTTCTTC.

The CDR3 sequence is CASSLLGLGSGNTIYF. CDR3 coding DNA: TGTGCCAGCAGTTTACTGGGGCTAGGCTCTGGAAACACCATATATTTT. V gene TRBV28 combines with J gene TRBJ1-3; tentatively, D is TRBD1 (5 bases). V was clipped by 2 bases and J by 0 bases, with 11 bases between them. In germline, CDR1 is MDHEN, CDR2 SYDVKM. This CDR3 contains 16 residues. Looking up the rest from reference TRBV28 and TRBJ1-3 gives the full variable domain: DVKVTQSSRYLVKRTGEKVFLECVQDMDHENMFWYRQDPGLGLRLIYFSYDVKMKEKGDIPEGYSVSREKKERFSLILESASTNQTSMYLCASSLLGLGSGNTIYFGEGSWLTVV.

This clonotype was recorded at least ten times. The J gene is TRBJ2-7, the V gene TRBV5-1; a possible D gene is TRBD1 (5 bases). CDR1 is SGHRS, CDR2 YFSETQ, per germline. CDR3 length: 13 amino acids. The germline V and J ends were trimmed by 1 base and 1 base, with 6 bases remaining between them. DNA of the CDR3: TGCGCCAGCAGCTTGACAGGATCCTACGAGCAGTACTTC. Translated: CASSLTGSYEQYF. The full variable domain, rest sourced from reference TRBV5-1 and TRBJ2-7, is KAGVTQTPRYLIKTRGQQVTLSCSPISGHRSVSWYQQTPGQGLQFLFEYFSETQRNKGNFPGRFSGRQFSNSRSEMNVSTLELGDSALYLCASSLTGSYEQYFGPGTRLTVT.

This clonotype has just a few counts. The chain has TRBV5-1 and TRBJ2-2; tentatively, D is TRBD2 (6 bases). Looked up from germline, CDR1 is SGHRS and CDR2 is YFSETQ. Between the trimmed V and J ends, which lost 1 base and 2 bases, there was a span of 12 bases. The CDR3 extends over 16 amino acids. CDR3 sequence reads: CASSLRPAGNTGELFF. CDR3 bases: TGCGCCAGCAGCTTGAGGCCAGCGGGCAACACCGGGGAGCTGTTTTTT.

The chain recombines TRBV5-5 with TRBJ2-2; a weak D match, TRBD1 (6 bases). Trimming shortened V by 1 base and J by 5 bases, and 15 bases separated the two germline ends. The length of the CDR3 is 16 residues. Looked up from germline, CDR1 is SGHKS and CDR2 is YYEKEE (reference sequence). Written as DNA, the CDR3 is TGTGCCAGCAGCTTGAATCAGGGGATTTGGACCGGGGAGCTGTTTTTT. Amino acids: CASSLNQGIWTGELFF.

The gene calls are TRBV20-1 and TRBJ2-3; a possible D gene is TRBD2 (5 bases). Trimming stripped 6 bases from V and 4 bases from J, with 8 bases between. Germline V gene lookup returns CDR1 DFQATT and CDR2 SNEGSKA (reference sequence). CDR3 length: 11 amino acids. The DNA of the CDR3 is TGCAGTGCCACGGGATCAGATACGCAGTATTTT. Protein product: CSATGSDTQYF.